Below, 12 T cell receptor beta chains from the same sample are listed, as sequenced in a study of blood T cells in healthy people across ages. Sample-barcoded 5' priming and a J-beta primer mix drove a second PCR of 7 to 11 cycles. One entry per CDR3 protein results from TCRdb running MiXCR on the 5' RACE reads. The sample yields over 600,000 distinct CDR3 sequences, roughly 56% seen once. What was sequenced was blood. The receptors stem from a man aged 40-49 years in good health.

This chain joins TRBV24-1 and TRBJ2-7, with 8 nucleotides matching TRBD2. The CDR3 contains 13 residues. V shed 6 bases, J shed 3 bases, and the junction held 3 bases outside the gene matches. CDR1 is KGHDR and CDR2 is SFDVKD in the germline V gene. For the CDR3, the DNA is TGTGCCACCAGTCCGGGAGGGAGCTACGAGCAGTACTTC. It translates to CATSPGGSYEQYF.

CDR3 sequence (DNA): TGTGCCAGCTCCACGGCCGGGACAGGGTTTACCCAGGCCCAGAATTACGACTACTACGAGCAGTACTTC. Protein: CASSTAGTGFTQAQNYDYYEQYF. The chain has TRBV27 and TRBJ2-4; TRBD1 aligns across 9 bases. The DNA end is more similar to TRBJ2-7, so the J call may be wrong. The CDR3 is 23 amino acids. Germline CDR1 and CDR2: MNHEY and SMNVEV (reference sequence).

The V gene is TRBV15, the J gene TRBJ2-3, with D perhaps matching TRBD2 (6 bases). The germline V gene encodes CDR1 LNHNV and CDR2 YYDKDF (reference sequence). The germline V and J ends were trimmed by 6 bases and 9 bases, with 16 bases remaining between them. The CDR3 has 13 residues. CDR3 sequence reads: CATSLPGGGTQYF. The CDR3 nucleotides read TGTGCCACCAGTCTTCCTGGTGGGGGGACGCAGTATTTT.

This chain connects TRBV6-1 to TRBJ2-3, with D tentatively TRBD1 (6 bases). CDR3 length equals 15 residues. V shed 4 bases and J shed 2 bases, with 13 bases lying between them. Germline assignment: CDR1 MNHNS and CDR2 SASEGT. As DNA, the CDR3 is TGTGCCAGCAGTGCCCGGGACACCACCACAGATACGCAGTATTTT. Residues: CASSARDTTTDTQYF.

The genes are TRBV21-1 and TRBJ2-3; the DNA was not compared with TRBD2, the D call given in the table. TRBV21-1 corresponds to a pseudogene. CDR3 size: 16 residues. The CDR3 DNA is TGTGCCAGCAGCACACCCGGCGGGAGGCCCACAGATACGCAGTATTTT. Translated, it gives CASSTPGGRPTDTQYF.

V usage is TRBV4-2 and J usage is TRBJ2-2, with D perhaps assigned TRBD1 or TRBD2 (6 bases each). Looked up from germline, CDR1 is LGHNA and CDR2 is YNFKEQ. Trimming left V 2 bases short and J 7 bases short, with 17 bases between. The CDR3 has 16 amino acids. CDR3 residues: CASSQSDVGGSGELFF. The CDR3 DNA reads as TGTGCCAGCAGCCAATCGGACGTGGGGGGCAGCGGGGAGCTGTTTTTT.

The chain couples TRBV25-1 to TRBJ2-2; 7 nucleotides agree with TRBD2. Germline V gives CDR1 MGHDK, CDR2 SYGVNS. The CDR3 consists of 12 residues. CDR3 in amino acids: CAGRGVTGELFF. DNA of the CDR3: TGTGCTGGACGGGGGGTAACCGGGGAGCTGTTTTTT.

Written as DNA, the CDR3 is TGTGCCAGCAGCTTAGCTTGGCAGGGGGGGTACCAAGAGACCCAGTACTTC. It codes for CASSLAWQGGYQETQYF. This rearrangement joins TRBV7-8 to TRBJ2-5; D is perhaps TRBD1 or TRBD2 (7 bases each). This CDR3 is built from 17 residues. Trimming took off 0 bases at V and 0 bases at J, with 14 bases between the two ends. The germline CDR1 and CDR2 sequences are SGHVS and FQNEAQ.

This chain connects TRBV2 to TRBJ1-4; D not resolved. The CDR3 has 16 residues. V dropped 2 bases and J dropped 0 bases, with 10 bases sitting between them. The germline gives CDR1 SNHLY, CDR2 FYNNEI. The CDR3 loop reads CASSETRPATNEKLFF. CDR3 DNA: TGTGCCAGCAGTGAAACCCGACCCGCAACTAATGAAAAACTGTTTTTT.

This sequence joins TRBV7-2 and TRBJ2-5; 9 nucleotides match TRBD2. The CDR3 extends over 17 amino acids. Losses at the gene ends were 1 base for V and 4 bases for J; bases not matched to a gene: 10. CDR1 SGHTA and CDR2 FQGNSA come from the germline V gene. The CDR3 nucleotides are TGTGCCAGCAGCTTAGTGGGGAGTAGCGGGAGCATAGAGACCCAGTACTTC. Translation gives CASSLVGSSGSIETQYF.

V and J are TRBV27 and TRBJ2-6; 12 nucleotides agree with TRBD2. V lost 5 bases, J lost 0 bases, and 20 bases stayed unmatched. The CDR3 spans 23 residues. The germline V gene has CDR1 MNHEY and CDR2 SMNVEV (reference sequence). In DNA form, the CDR3 reads TGTGCCAGCAGTCCACCGCTGGGGCTAGCGGGAGGGAGCCCTACCTCTGGGGCCAACGTCCTGACTTTC. It specifies CASSPPLGLAGGSPTSGANVLTF.

The chain is built from TRBV10-3 and TRBJ2-7; D is undetermined. The DNA end favors TRBJ2-5, so the J call may be wrong. This CDR3 is built from 15 residues. The germline V gene has CDR1 ENHRY and CDR2 SYGVKD. In nucleotides, the CDR3 is TGTGCCATCAGGCCCAGATTGTCCGAACAAGAGACCCAGTACTTC. Its translation: CAIRPRLSEQETQYF.